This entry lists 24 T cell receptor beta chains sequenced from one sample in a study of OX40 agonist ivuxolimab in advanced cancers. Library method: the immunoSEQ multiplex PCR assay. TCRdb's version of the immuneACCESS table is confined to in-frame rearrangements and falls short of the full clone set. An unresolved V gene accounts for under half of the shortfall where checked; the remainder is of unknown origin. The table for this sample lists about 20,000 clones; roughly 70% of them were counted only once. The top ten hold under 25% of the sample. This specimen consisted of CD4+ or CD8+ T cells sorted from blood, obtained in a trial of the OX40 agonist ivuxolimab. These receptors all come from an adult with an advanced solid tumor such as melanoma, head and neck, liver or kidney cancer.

CDR3: CASRGDRGANEQFF. In nucleotides, the CDR3 is TGTGCCAGCAGGGGGGACAGGGGCGCCAATGAGCAGTTCTTC. The J gene is TRBJ2-1, the V gene TRBV7-9, with 10 bases matching TRBD1. The CDR3 loop spans 14 amino acids. Germline lookup yields CDR1 SEHNR and CDR2 FQNEAQ (reference sequence). Germline trimming cut 6 bases from V and 6 bases from J; bases unmatched to any gene: 5.

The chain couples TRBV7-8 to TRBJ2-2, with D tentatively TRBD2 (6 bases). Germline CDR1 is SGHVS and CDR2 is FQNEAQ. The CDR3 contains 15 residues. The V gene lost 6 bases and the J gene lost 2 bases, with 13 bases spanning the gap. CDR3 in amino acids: CASRGGGYNTGELFF. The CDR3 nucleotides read TGTGCCAGCAGGGGGGGAGGATACAACACCGGGGAGCTGTTTTTT. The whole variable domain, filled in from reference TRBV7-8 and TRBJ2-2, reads GAGVSQSPRYKVAKRGQDVALRCDPISGHVSLFWYQQALGQGPEFLTYFQNEAQLDKSGLPSDRFFAERPEGSVSTLKIQRTQQEDSAVYLCASRGGGYNTGELFFGEGSRLTVL.

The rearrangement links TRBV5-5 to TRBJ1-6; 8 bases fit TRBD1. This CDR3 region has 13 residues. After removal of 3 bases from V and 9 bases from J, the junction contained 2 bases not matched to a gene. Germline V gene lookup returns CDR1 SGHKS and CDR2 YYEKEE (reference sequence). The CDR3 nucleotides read TGTGCCAGCAGCTCGGACAGGGCTTCACCCCTCCACTTT. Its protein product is CASSSDRASPLHF.

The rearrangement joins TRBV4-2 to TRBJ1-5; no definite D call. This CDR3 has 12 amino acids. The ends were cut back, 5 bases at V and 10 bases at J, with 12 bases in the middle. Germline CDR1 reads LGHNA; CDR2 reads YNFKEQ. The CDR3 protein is CASSLVKDPQHF. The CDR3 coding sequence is TGTGCCAGCAGCTTGGTAAAAGATCCCCAGCATTTT.

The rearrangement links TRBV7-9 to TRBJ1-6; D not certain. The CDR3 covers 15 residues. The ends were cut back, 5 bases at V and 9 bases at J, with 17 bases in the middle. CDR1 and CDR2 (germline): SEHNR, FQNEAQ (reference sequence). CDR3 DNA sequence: TGTGCCAGCAGCCAAGTAACGGGTGATACTTCACCCCTCCACTTT. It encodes CASSQVTGDTSPLHF.

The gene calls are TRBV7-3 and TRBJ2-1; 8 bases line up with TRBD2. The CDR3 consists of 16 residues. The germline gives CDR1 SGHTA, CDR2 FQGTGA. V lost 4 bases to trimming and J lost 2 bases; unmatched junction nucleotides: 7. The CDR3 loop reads CASSWTGGATYNEQFF. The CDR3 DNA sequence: TGTGCCAGCAGCTGGACCGGGGGGGCGACCTACAATGAGCAGTTCTTC. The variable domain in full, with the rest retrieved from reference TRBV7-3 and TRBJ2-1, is GAGVSQTPSNKVTEKGKYVELRCDPISGHTALYWYRQSLGQGPEFLIYFQGTGAADDSGLPNDRFFAVRPEGSVSTLKIQRTERGDSAVYLCASSWTGGATYNEQFFGPGTRLTVL.

CDR3 sequence (DNA): TGCGCCAGCAGATCGCCAAACACCGGGGAGCTGTTTTTT. Protein: CASRSPNTGELFF. V is TRBV4-3 and J is TRBJ2-2; D not resolved. Germline CDR1 LGHNA, CDR2 YSLEER. V was trimmed by 6 bases and J by 2 bases, leaving 7 bases between them. CDR3 length: 13 residues.

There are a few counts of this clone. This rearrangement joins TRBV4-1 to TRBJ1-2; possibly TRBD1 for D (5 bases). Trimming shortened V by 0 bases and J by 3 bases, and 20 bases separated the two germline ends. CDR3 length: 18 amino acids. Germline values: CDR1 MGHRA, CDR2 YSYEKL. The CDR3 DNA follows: TGCGCCAGCAGCCAAGAGACAGTTGAGATAGGGAGTGACTATGGCTACACCTTC. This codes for CASSQETVEIGSDYGYTF.

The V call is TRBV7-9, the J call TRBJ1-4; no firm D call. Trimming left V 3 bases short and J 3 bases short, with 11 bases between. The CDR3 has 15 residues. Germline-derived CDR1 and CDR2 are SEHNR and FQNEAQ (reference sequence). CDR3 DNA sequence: TGTGCCAGCAGCTTCCCACGGGCCCCTAATGAAAAACTGTTTTTT. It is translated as CASSFPRAPNEKLFF.

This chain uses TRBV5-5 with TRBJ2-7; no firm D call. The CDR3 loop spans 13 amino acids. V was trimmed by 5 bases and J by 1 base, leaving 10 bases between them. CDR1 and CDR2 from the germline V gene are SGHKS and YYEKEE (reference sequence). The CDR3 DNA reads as TGTGCCAGCAGTTCGCAGAATTCCTACGAGCAGTACTTC. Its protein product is CASSSQNSYEQYF.

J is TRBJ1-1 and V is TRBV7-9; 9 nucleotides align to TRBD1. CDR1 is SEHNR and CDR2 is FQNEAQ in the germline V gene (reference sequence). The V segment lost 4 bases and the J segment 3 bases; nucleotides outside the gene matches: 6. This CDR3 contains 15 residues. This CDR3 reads CASSSHDRGDTEAFF. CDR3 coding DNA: TGTGCCAGCAGCTCTCACGACAGGGGGGACACTGAAGCTTTCTTT.

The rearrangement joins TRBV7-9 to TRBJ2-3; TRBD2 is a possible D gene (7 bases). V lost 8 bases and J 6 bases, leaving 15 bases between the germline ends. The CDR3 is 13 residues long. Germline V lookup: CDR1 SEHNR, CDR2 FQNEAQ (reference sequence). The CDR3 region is CASVYGGADTQYF. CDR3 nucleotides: TGTGCCAGCGTCTATGGGGGGGCGGATACGCAGTATTTT. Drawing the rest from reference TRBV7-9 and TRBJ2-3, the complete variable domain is DTGVSQNPRHKITKRGQNVTFRCDPISEHNRLYWYRQTLGQGPEFLTYFQNEAQLEKSRLLSDRFSAERPKGSFSTLEIQRTEQGDSAMYLCASVYGGADTQYFGPGTRLTVL.

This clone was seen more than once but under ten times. The CDR3 spells CASSPSYNEQFF. The CDR3 coding sequence is TGTGCCAGCAGCCCCTCATACAATGAGCAGTTCTTC. The J gene is TRBJ2-1, the V gene TRBV9, with unresolved D. Between the trimmed V and J ends, which lost 4 bases and 4 bases, there was a span of 6 bases. Looked up from germline, CDR1 is SGDLS and CDR2 is YYNGEE. This CDR3 contains 12 residues.

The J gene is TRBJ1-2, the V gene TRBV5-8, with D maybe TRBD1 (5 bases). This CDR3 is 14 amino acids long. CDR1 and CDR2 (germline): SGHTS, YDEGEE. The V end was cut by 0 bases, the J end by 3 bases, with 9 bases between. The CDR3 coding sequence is TGTGCCAGCAGCTTGGAGGAGGGGCACTATGGCTACACCTTC. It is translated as CASSLEEGHYGYTF.

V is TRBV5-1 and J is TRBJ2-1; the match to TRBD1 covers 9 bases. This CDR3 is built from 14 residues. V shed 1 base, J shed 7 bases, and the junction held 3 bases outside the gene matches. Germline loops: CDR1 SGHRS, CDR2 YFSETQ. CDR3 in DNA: TGCGCCAGCAGCTTGACAGGGGGCGCGAATGAGCAGTTCTTC. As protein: CASSLTGGANEQFF. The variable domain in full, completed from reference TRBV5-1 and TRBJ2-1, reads KAGVTQTPRYLIKTRGQQVTLSCSPISGHRSVSWYQQTPGQGLQFLFEYFSETQRNKGNFPGRFSGRQFSNSRSEMNVSTLELGDSALYLCASSLTGGANEQFFGPGTRLTVL.

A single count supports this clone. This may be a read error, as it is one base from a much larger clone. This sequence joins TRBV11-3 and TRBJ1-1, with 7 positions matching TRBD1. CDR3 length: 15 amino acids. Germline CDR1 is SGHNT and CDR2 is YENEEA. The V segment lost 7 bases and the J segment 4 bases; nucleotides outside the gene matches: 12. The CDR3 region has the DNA TGTGCCAGCACTCCCCTGGCAGGGGGTCTCACTGAAGCTTTCTTT. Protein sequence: CASTPLAGGLTEAFF.

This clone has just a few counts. The CDR3 region is CASSLALRGQRGNTIYF. The CDR3 nucleotides are TGTGCCAGCAGCTTAGCGCTCCGGGGTCAGCGGGGAAACACCATATATTTT. This sequence joins TRBV7-9 and TRBJ1-3; unclear D gene. V was cut by 0 bases and J by 4 bases, with 16 bases left in between. The germline gives CDR1 SEHNR, CDR2 FQNEAQ (reference sequence). The CDR3 totals 17 residues.

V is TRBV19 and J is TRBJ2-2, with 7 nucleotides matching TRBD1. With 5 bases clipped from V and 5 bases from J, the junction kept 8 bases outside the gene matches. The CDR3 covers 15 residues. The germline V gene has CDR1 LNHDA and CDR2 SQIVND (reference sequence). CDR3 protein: CASSPGTVETGELFF. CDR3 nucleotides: TGTGCCAGTAGTCCCGGGACAGTAGAAACCGGGGAGCTGTTTTTT.

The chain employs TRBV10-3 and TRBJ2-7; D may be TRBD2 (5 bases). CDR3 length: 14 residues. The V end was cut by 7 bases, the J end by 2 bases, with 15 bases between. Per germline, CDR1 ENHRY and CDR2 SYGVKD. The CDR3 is CAIKEVATAYEQYF. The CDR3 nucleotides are TGTGCCATCAAGGAGGTGGCCACGGCCTACGAGCAGTACTTC.

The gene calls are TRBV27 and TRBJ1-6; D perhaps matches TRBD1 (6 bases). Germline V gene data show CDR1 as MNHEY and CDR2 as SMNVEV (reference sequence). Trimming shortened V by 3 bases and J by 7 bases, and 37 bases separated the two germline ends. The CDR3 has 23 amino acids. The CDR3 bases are TGTGCCAGCAGTTTCCGACCAGGGACTCGAGGGAACATCAGGGGTTTGGCAAATTCACCCCTCCACTTT. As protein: CASSFRPGTRGNIRGLANSPLHF.

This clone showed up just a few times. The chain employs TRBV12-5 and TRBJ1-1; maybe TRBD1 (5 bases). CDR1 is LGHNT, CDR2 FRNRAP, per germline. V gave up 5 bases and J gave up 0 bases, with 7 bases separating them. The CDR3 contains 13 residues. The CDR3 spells CASGGGVNTEAFF. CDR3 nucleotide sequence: TGTGCTAGTGGTGGAGGGGTGAACACTGAAGCTTTCTTT.

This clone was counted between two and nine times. In DNA, the CDR3 is TGTGCCAGCAGTTTTAACTACAATGAGCAGTTCTTC. Its translation: CASSFNYNEQFF. The rearrangement links TRBV27 to TRBJ2-1; unclear D gene. V was shortened by 3 bases and J by 3 bases, with 3 bases between the two germline ends. This CDR3 contains 12 residues. Germline CDR1 is MNHEY and CDR2 is SMNVEV (reference sequence).

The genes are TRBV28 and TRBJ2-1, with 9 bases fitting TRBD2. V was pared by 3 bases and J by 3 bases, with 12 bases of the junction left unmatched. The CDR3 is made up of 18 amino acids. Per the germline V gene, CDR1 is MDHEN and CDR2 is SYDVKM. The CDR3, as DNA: TGTGCCAGCAGTTTTGATCCGCGAGCGGGGGGAAACTACAATGAGCAGTTCTTC. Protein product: CASSFDPRAGGNYNEQFF. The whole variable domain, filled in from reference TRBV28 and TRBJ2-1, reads DVKVTQSSRYLVKRTGEKVFLECVQDMDHENMFWYRQDPGLGLRLIYFSYDVKMKEKGDIPEGYSVSREKKERFSLILESASTNQTSMYLCASSFDPRAGGNYNEQFFGPGTRLTVL.

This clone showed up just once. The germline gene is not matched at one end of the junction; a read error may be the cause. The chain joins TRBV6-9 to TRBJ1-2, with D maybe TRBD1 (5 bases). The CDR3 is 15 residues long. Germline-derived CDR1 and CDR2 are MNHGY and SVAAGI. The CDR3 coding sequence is TGTGCCAGCAGCTATTCGCGAGGGGCCAGGGATGGCTACACCTTC. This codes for CASSYSRGARDGYTF.